These 5 T cell receptor beta chains came from one sample sequenced in a study of blood T cell repertoires in COVID-19. Sequencing was performed with immunoSEQ multiplex PCR; in TCRdb, only in-frame clones are kept and a portion is missing. The sample has fewer than 300,000 clones; about 80% are singletons. Input material: peripheral blood. The receptors were gathered from a human donor in a cohort sampled during active COVID-19.

V usage is TRBV7-3 and J usage is TRBJ2-3, with D unresolved. V lost 2 bases to trimming and J lost 2 bases, with 8 bases between them. Germline CDR1 is SGHTA and CDR2 is FQGTGA. The length of the CDR3 is 14 residues. DNA for the CDR3: TGTGCCAGCAGCTTAGCCAGGAACACAGATACGCAGTATTTT. Amino acid sequence: CASSLARNTDTQYF.

The chain recombines TRBV2 with TRBJ1-1; D is perhaps TRBD1 (5 bases). Germline assignment: CDR1 SNHLY and CDR2 FYNNEI. This CDR3 is 14 amino acids long. V was trimmed by 4 bases and J by 2 bases, leaving 11 bases between them. The CDR3 region is CASSGLTANTEAFF. The CDR3 nucleotides are TGTGCCAGCAGTGGCCTGACAGCAAACACTGAAGCTTTCTTT.

DNA of the CDR3: TGTGCCAGCGCCTGGGAGGGTTTGAATGGCTACACCTTC. Translated: CASAWEGLNGYTF. J is TRBJ1-2 and V is TRBV6-5; D is ambiguous. There are 13 residues in the CDR3. V was trimmed by 8 bases and J by 6 bases, leaving 16 bases between them. Looked up from germline, CDR1 is MNHEY and CDR2 is SVGAGI.

This clone was found once. The CDR3 reads CASSSWTGDTEAFF. In DNA form, the CDR3 reads TGTGCCAGCAGCTCCTGGACAGGGGACACTGAAGCTTTCTTT. The V gene is TRBV11-2, the J gene TRBJ1-1, with 9 bases lining up with TRBD1. The V gene end was trimmed by 4 bases and the J gene end by 3 bases; junction bases not matched to a gene: 3. CDR1 and CDR2 (germline): SGHAT, FQNNGV. The CDR3 length is 14 residues.

V usage is TRBV23-1 and J usage is TRBJ2-5; TRBD1 aligns across 12 bases. TRBV23-1 is an ORF for which the function is uncertain. The CDR3 length is 14 residues. V gave up 6 bases and J gave up 13 bases; unmatched junction bases: 12. The CDR3 sequence: CASSGRDRGPRRYF. The CDR3 nucleotides read TGCGCCAGCAGCGGCCGGGACAGGGGGCCACGGCGGTACTTC.